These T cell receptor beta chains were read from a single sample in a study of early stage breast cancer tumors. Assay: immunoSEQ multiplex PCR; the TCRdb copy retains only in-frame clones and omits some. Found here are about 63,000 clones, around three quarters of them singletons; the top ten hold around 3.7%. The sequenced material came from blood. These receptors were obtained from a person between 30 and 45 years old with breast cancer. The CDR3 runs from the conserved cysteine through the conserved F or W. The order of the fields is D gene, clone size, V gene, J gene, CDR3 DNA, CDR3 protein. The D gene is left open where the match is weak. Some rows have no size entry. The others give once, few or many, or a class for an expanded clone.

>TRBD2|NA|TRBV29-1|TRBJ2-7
TGCAGCGTTGAATTGCTAGCGGGAGATGCCTCCTACGAGCAGTACTTC
CSVELLAGDASYEQYF
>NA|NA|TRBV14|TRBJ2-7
TGTGCCAGCAGCCCCCTTCGAGTTGCGGAAATTTACGAGCAGTACTTC
CASSPLRVAEIYEQYF
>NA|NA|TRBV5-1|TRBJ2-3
TGCGCCAGCAGCGTCAGGGAGAGCACAGATACGCAGTATTTT
CASSVRESTDTQYF
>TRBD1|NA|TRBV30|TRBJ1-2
TGTGCCTGGAGTAAGAGCGACAGGGGGCGTTATCAGGGGTTCGCTGGCTACACCTTC
CAWSKSDRGRYQGFAGYTF
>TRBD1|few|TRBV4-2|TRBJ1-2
TGTGCCAGCAGCCAAGAGACAGGGGGCTTTACTAACTATGGCTACACCTTC
CASSQETGGFTNYGYTF
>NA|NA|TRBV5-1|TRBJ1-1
TGCGCCAGCAGCTTGTGGGGCAGTAACACTGAAGCTTTCTTT
CASSLWGSNTEAFF
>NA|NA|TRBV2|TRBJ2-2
TGTGCCAGCAGGGCAGGGTCCGCGAACACCGGGGAGCTGTTTTTT
CASRAGSANTGELFF
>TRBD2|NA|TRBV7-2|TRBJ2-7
TGTGCCAGCAGCTTAGTGGGCGGGAGGGATATCTACGAGCAGTACTTC
CASSLVGGRDIYEQYF
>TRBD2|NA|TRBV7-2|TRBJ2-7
TGTGCCAGCAGCTTAGTTGTTGGAGGGACTAGATACGAGCAGTACTTC
CASSLVVGGTRYEQYF
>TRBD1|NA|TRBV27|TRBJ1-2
TGTGCCAGCAGTTTCAGGGGGCGAGGGTATGGCTACACCTTC
CASSFRGRGYGYTF
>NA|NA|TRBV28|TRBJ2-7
TGTGCCAGCAGTTTATATGGTCGGGAGAAACACGAGCAGTACTTC
CASSLYGREKHEQYF
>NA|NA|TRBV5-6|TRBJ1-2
TGTGCCAGCCGGAGAAGTTGGGGGACGTACTATGGCTACACCTTC
CASRRSWGTYYGYTF
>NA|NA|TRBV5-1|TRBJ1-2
TGCGCCAGCAGCTTGGTCCCCGGCCCAGGCTACACCTTC
CASSLVPGPGYTF
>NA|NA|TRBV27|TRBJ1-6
TGTGCCAGCAGTTATTCCTGGGATTCACCCCTCCACTTT
CASSYSWDSPLHF
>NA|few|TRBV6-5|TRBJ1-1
TGTGCCAGCAGTCAAATTTCCTTGAACACTGAAGCTTTCTTT
CASSQISLNTEAFF
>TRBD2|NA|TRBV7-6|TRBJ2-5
TGTGCCAGCAGCTTGCGACTAGCGGGAGCAGAGACCCAGTACTTC
CASSLRLAGAETQYF
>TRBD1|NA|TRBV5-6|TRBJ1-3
TGTGCCAGCAGCTCAGGACAGGGAGCGAGAAACACCATATATTTT
CASSSGQGARNTIYF
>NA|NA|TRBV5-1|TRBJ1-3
TGCGCCAGCAGCCCCGGTGACTCTGGAAACACCATATATTTT
CASSPGDSGNTIYF
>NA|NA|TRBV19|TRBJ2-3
TGTGCCAGTAGTGACGTGACACTGAGCACAGATACGCAGTATTTT
CASSDVTLSTDTQYF
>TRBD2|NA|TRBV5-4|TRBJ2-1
TGTGCCAGCAGCTCGGGACTAGCGGGAGCCTACAATGAGCAGTTCTTC
CASSSGLAGAYNEQFF
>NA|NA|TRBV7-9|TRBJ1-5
TGTGCCAGCAGCTTGGCGGGTTACAATCAGCCCCAGCATTTT
CASSLAGYNQPQHF
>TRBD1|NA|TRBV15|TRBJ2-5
TGTGCCACCAGCAGAGTACCAGGGAAAAAGTACGGACAGGGAGGACAAGAGACCCAGTACTTC
CATSRVPGKKYGQGGQETQYF
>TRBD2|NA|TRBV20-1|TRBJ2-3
TGCAGTGCTTCGACTAGCGGGGTGGTGTATTTT
CSASTSGVVYF
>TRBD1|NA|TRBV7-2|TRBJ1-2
TGTGCCAGCACTATAGCGGGGGACAGGCGGGGCTACACCTTC
CASTIAGDRRGYTF